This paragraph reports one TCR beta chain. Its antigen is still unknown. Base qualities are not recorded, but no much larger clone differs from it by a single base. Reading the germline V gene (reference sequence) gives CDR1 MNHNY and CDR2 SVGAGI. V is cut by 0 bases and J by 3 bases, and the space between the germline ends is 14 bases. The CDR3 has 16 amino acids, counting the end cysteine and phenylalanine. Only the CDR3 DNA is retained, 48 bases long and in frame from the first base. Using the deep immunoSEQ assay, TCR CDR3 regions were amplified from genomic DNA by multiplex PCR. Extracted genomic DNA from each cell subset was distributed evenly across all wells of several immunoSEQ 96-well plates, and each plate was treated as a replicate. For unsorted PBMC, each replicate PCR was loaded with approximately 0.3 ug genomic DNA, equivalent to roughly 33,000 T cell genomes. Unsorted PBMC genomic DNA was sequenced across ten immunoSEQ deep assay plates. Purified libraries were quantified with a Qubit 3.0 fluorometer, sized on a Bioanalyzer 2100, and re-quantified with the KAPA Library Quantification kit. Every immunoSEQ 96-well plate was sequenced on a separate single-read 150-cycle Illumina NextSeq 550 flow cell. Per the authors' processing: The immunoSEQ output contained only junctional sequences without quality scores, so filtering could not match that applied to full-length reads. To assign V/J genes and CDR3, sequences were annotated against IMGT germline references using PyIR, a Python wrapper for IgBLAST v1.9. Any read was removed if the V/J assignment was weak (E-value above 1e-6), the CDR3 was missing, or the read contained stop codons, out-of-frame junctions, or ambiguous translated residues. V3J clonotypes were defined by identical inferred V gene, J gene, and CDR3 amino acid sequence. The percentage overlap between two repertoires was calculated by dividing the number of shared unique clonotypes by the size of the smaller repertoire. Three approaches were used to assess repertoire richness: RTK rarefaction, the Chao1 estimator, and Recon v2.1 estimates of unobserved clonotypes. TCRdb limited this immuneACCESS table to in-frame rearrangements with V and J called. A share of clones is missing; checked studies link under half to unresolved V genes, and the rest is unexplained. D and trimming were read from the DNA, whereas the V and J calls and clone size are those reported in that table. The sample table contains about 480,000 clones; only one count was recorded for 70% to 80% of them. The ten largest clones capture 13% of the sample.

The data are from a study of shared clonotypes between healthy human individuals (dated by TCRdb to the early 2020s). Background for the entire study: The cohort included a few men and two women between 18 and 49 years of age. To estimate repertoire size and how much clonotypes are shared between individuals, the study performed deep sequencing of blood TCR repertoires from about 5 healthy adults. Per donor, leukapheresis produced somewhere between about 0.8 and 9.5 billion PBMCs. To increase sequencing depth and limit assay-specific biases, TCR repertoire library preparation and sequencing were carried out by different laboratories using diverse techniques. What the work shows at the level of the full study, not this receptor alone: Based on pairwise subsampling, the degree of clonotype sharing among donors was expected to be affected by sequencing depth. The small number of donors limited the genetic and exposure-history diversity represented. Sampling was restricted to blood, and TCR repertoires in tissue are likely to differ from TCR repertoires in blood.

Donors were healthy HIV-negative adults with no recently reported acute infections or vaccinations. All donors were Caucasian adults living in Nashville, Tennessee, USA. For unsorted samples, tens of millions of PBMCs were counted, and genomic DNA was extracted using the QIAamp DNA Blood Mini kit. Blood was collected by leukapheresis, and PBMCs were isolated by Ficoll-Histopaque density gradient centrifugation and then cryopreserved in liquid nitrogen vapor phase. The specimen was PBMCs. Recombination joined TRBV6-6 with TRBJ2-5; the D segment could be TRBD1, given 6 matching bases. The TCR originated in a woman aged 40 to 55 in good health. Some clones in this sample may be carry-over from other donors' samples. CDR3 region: CASSYSGGPREETQYF. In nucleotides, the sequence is TGTGCCAGCAGTTACTCAGGGGGACCCCGTGAAGAGACCCAGTACTTC.